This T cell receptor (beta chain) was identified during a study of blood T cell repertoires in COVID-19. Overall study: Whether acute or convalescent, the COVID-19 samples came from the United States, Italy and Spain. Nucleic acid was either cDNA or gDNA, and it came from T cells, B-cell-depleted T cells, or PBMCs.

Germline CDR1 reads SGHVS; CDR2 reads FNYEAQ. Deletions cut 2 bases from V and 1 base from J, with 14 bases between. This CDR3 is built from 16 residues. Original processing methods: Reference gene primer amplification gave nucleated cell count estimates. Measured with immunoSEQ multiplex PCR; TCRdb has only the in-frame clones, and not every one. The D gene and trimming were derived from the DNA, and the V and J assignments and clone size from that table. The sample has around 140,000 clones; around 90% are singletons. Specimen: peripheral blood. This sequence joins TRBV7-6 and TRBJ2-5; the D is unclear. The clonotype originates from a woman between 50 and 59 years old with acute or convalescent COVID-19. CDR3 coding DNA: TGTGCCAGCAGCTTAAATGGCGGAATTTTCCAAGAGACCCAGTACTTC. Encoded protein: CASSLNGGIFQETQYF.